This TCR beta chain is drawn from a study of blood T cells in healthy people across ages. Study context: Template switching retrieved approximately one barcoded beta molecule for each two T cells.

This clonotype was counted between two and nine times. Its antigen is not known. Donors gave roughly 10 milliliters of peripheral blood apiece. Study results and caveats: Possibly, changes in expanded clonotypes were confounded because donor CMV status was unknown. Comparison with aged donors showed that long-lived donors had more naive CD4+ cells and higher diversity.

Combining a sample-barcoded 5' primer with a J-beta primer mix, a second PCR ran for roughly 6 to 12 cycles. TCRdb re-called the 5' RACE reads through MiXCR, storing one row per CDR3 protein. In the table there are around 1,700,000 distinct CDR3 sequences, 28% of which are singletons. The sequence came from a woman aged 25 to 39 in good health. The sequenced material came from blood.

The CDR3 bases are TGCGCCAGCCCCCCGCGTGGCGGGTTTAGCACAGATACGCAGTATTTT. As protein: CASPPRGGFSTDTQYF. The J gene is TRBJ2-3, the V gene TRBV5-1; possible D gene TRBD2, 5 bases. The CDR3 runs to 16 residues. Germline V gene lookup returns CDR1 SGHRS and CDR2 YFSETQ. V lost 7 bases to trimming and J lost 0 bases, with 18 bases between them. Combining the CDR3 with reference TRBV5-1 and TRBJ2-3 gives the whole variable domain KAGVTQTPRYLIKTRGQQVTLSCSPISGHRSVSWYQQTPGQGLQFLFEYFSETQRNKGNFPGRFSGRQFSNSRSEMNVSTLELGDSALYLCASPPRGGFSTDTQYFGPGTRLTVL.